This entry is about one T cell receptor (beta chain). Its target is unknown. The source of the sample is a study of regulatory T cells in long-lasting Graves disease. Time point noted: persistent/refractory GD, antithyroid drugs over 5 years with positive TRAb. The authors made the TCR library using RNA they extracted from PBMCs. General observations from the study: The study found persistent patients shared more public clonotypes (roughly 2,500) than new patients (around 870).

CDR1 and CDR2 from the germline V gene are MNHNS and SASEGT. The CDR3 spans 14 residues. Trimming took 5 bases from V and 2 from J, leaving 12 bases between them. CDR3-region Arm-PCR and iRepertoire HTBI primers produced the TCR beta libraries. TCRdb itself ran the multiplex PCR reads through MiXCR, one entry per CDR3 protein. The data contain about 400,000 distinct CDR3 sequences, 20% of them singletons. Here the sequenced sample was peripheral blood mononuclear cells (PBMCs), taken when the disease was refractory, from a patient treated with antithyroid drugs. The chain has TRBV6-1 and TRBJ1-2, with a weak D call TRBD1 (5 bases). This receptor was taken from a female donor with Graves disease. The CDR3 loop reads CASSRQPNNYGYTF. In DNA, the CDR3 is TGTGCCAGCAGTAGACAGCCGAACAACTATGGCTACACCTTC.